One TCR beta chain is described in this entry. Its antigen is not known. The CDR3 is 13 amino acids. CDR1 and CDR2 from the germline V gene are MNHEY and SVGAGI. Trimming shortened V by 6 bases and J by 3 bases, and 10 bases separated the two germline ends. The data derive from a study of vaccination effects on CD4 cells after COVID-19. The wider study: Sequencing followed a ViraFEST assay step that expanded antigen-specific CD4+ T cells with viral peptide pools.

The culture ran for approximately 10 days, and then CD4+ T cells were isolated. SARS-CoV-2 infected the person between March and December 2020, as confirmed by PCR. At days 3 and 7, half of the medium was exchanged for IL-2 medium. TCRdb keeps only in-frame clones here, not all; method: immunoSEQ multiplex PCR. Of under 50,000 clones in the sample, roughly 74% were seen once. The sequencing used CD4+ T cells from PBMCs cultured without peptide, collected before COVID-19 vaccination. This TCR came from a human donor who had a prior SARS-CoV-2 infection. The chain is built from TRBV6-5 and TRBJ2-3, with D possibly being TRBD2 (7 bases). The CDR3 reads CASRAGATDTQYF. The CDR3 nucleotides are TGTGCCAGCAGGGCGGGGGCGACAGATACGCAGTATTTT.